Included here is one T cell receptor (beta chain) sequence, with context. Amplification used 60 Vbeta primers and 13 Jbeta primers. TCRdb's copy holds only in-frame clones and misses some; the assay was immunoSEQ multiplex PCR. Of about 140,000 clones listed, about 70% are singletons. These data come from a study of cytomegalovirus exposure and HLA in healthy donors. Per germline, CDR1 MDHEN and CDR2 SYDVKM. Unmatched junction bases numbered 1, after V lost 2 bases and J lost 4 bases. This CDR3 has 13 amino acids. The receptor's source is a man between 18 and 29 years old in good health and CMV-seronegative. The chain couples TRBV28 to TRBJ1-2; 7 positions agree with TRBD1. The sequenced sample consisted of PBMCs. CDR3 sequence reads: CASSLRTGYGYTF. Here the CDR3 DNA reads TGTGCCAGCAGTTTAAGGACAGGCTATGGCTACACCTTC.